The 28 T cell receptor beta chains given below trace back to one sample, sequenced in a study of T cell responses to AZD1222 COVID-19 vaccine. Measured with immunoSEQ multiplex PCR; TCRdb has only the in-frame clones, and not every one. This table holds 90,000 to 120,000 clones, over 85% found once. Material: peripheral blood, obtained on day 0 of AZD1222 vaccination. These receptors came from an adult in good health.

The chain employs TRBV12-5 and TRBJ2-3; D uncertain. CDR3 length: 16 residues. Germline V gene lookup returns CDR1 LGHNT and CDR2 FRNRAP. Trimming shortened V by 7 bases and J by 5 bases, and 22 bases separated the two germline ends. The CDR3 sequence: CASAPTQQAVVDTQYF. The DNA for the CDR3 is TGTGCTAGTGCCCCAACGCAGCAGGCGGTAGTAGATACGCAGTATTTT.

J is TRBJ1-3 and V is TRBV15; TRBD1 is a possible D gene (5 bases). With 0 bases removed from V and 2 bases from J, the gap between germline ends came to 8 bases. The CDR3 consists of 15 residues. The germline gives CDR1 LNHNV, CDR2 YYDKDF (reference sequence). The chain's CDR3 is CATSRDPGAGNTIYF. The CDR3 region has the DNA TGTGCCACCAGCAGAGATCCGGGGGCTGGAAACACCATATATTTT.

This clone was seen only once. The gene calls are TRBV28 and TRBJ1-1, with 11 nucleotides matching TRBD1. Germline V gene lookup returns CDR1 MDHEN and CDR2 SYDVKM. This CDR3 contains 18 residues. The junction had 16 bases not matched to a gene; V was cut back by 6 bases and J by 4 bases. As DNA, the CDR3 is TGTGCCAGCAGACTGAACCATGATCGGACAGGGGGCATCACTGAAGCTTTCTTT. Protein sequence: CASRLNHDRTGGITEAFF. Full variable domain (rest looked up from reference TRBV28 and TRBJ1-1): DVKVTQSSRYLVKRTGEKVFLECVQDMDHENMFWYRQDPGLGLRLIYFSYDVKMKEKGDIPEGYSVSREKKERFSLILESASTNQTSMYLCASRLNHDRTGGITEAFFGQGTRLTVV.

The chain combines TRBV3-1 (or the pseudogene TRBV3-2) with TRBJ2-2; the D is unclear. The CDR3 length is 13 residues. Deletions cut 0 bases from V and 7 bases from J, with 6 bases between. From germline, CDR1 is LGHDT and CDR2 YNNKEL (reference sequence). The CDR3 DNA sequence: TGTGCCAGCAGCCAAGATCTTGTCGGGGAGCTGTTTTTT. This gives the protein CASSQDLVGELFF.

V usage is TRBV9 and J usage is TRBJ2-2; D remains ambiguous. Germline CDR1 SGDLS, CDR2 YYNGEE. The CDR3 runs to 13 residues. V lost 2 bases and J lost 8, with 10 bases in between. The CDR3 DNA reads TGTGCCAGCAGCGTTATCGGCGGAGGGGAGCTGTTTTTT. It translates to CASSVIGGGELFF.

V usage is TRBV2 and J usage is TRBJ1-3, with D unresolved. From germline, CDR1 is SNHLY and CDR2 FYNNEI. This CDR3 contains 14 residues. Trimming cost V 2 bases and J 1 base, with 6 bases left between them. This CDR3 is CASSEFRSGNTIYF. The DNA of the CDR3 is TGTGCCAGCAGTGAATTCAGGTCTGGAAACACCATATATTTT.

This chain links TRBV5-8 with TRBJ2-7; TRBD2 matches at 8 bases. The V gene's germline CDR1 is SGHTS and CDR2 YDEGEE. The J segment lost 2 bases and the V segment lost 3 bases, leaving 13 bases of the junction unmatched. The CDR3 contains 17 residues. The CDR3 spells CASSSENIAGLPYEQYF. DNA of the CDR3: TGTGCCAGCAGCTCGGAAAACATAGCGGGATTACCCTACGAGCAGTACTTC.

V is TRBV7-2 and J is TRBJ2-2; no clear D gene. Germline CDR1 is SGHTA and CDR2 is FQGNSA. With 1 base removed from V and 4 bases from J, the gap between germline ends came to 7 bases. The CDR3 runs 14 residues. CDR3 region: CASSLVHLTGELFF. Here the CDR3 DNA reads TGTGCCAGCAGCTTAGTTCACCTCACCGGGGAGCTGTTTTTT.

This chain uses TRBV27 with TRBJ2-5, with 9 bases fitting TRBD2. Germline CDR1 is MNHEY and CDR2 is SMNVEV (reference sequence). The CDR3 covers 13 residues. V was clipped by 6 bases and J by 5 bases; unmatched bases: 4. CDR3 nucleotides: TGTGCCAGCAGCATAGCGGGAGCGGAGACCCAGTACTTC. It yields the protein CASSIAGAETQYF.

This sequence joins TRBV7-2 and TRBJ2-2; 9 bases map to TRBD2. The CDR3 consists of 15 residues. Germline V CDR1 and CDR2: SGHTA, FQGNSA. J lost 7 bases, V lost 4 bases, and 7 bases had no gene match. CDR3 protein: CASSWREGSLGELFF. The CDR3 DNA reads as TGTGCCAGCAGCTGGCGGGAGGGATCACTCGGGGAGCTGTTTTTT.

This rearrangement joins TRBV4-1 to TRBJ1-2, with 7 nucleotides matching TRBD1. V was clipped by 2 bases and J by 3 bases; unmatched bases: 6. There are 15 residues in the CDR3. CDR1 is MGHRA, CDR2 YSYEKL, per germline. The CDR3 loop is CASSQIGDRDYGYTF. For the CDR3, the DNA is TGCGCCAGCAGCCAAATAGGAGACAGGGACTATGGCTACACCTTC.

This chain links TRBV10-3 with TRBJ2-6; no reliable D call. CDR3 size: 15 residues. The germline V gene has CDR1 ENHRY and CDR2 SYGVKD. V was trimmed by 0 bases and J by 0 bases, leaving 3 bases between them. CDR3 DNA: TGTGCCATCAGTGAGTCCGTCTCTGGGGCCAACGTCCTGACTTTC. It specifies CAISESVSGANVLTF.

This chain links TRBV28 with TRBJ2-7; D is possibly TRBD2 (5 bases). CDR3 length: 12 amino acids. CDR1 and CDR2 (germline): MDHEN, SYDVKM. Trimming took off 2 bases at V and 3 bases at J, with 5 bases between the two ends. CDR3 sequence: CASSLEGYEQYF. The CDR3 DNA reads TGTGCCAGCAGTTTAGAGGGCTACGAGCAGTACTTC.

The chain carries TRBV28 and TRBJ1-5; TRBD1 matches 10 bases. The germline CDR1 and CDR2 sequences are MDHEN and SYDVKM. Germline trimming cut 5 bases from V and 6 bases from J; bases unmatched to any gene: 7. The CDR3 extends over 15 amino acids. The DNA of the CDR3 is TGTGCCAGCAGTGGGGGGACAGGGGCAGGTCAGCCCCAGCATTTT. This codes for CASSGGTGAGQPQHF.

On this clone itself: Relative to the germline gene, one junction end is altered; a read error may explain this. The chain carries TRBV2 and TRBJ1-5, with a possible D match to TRBD1 (5 bases). Germline-derived CDR1 and CDR2 are SNHLY and FYNNEI. The CDR3 extends over 15 amino acids. CDR3 region: CASSEAPAGDQPQHF. The CDR3 DNA reads TGTGCCAGCAGCGAAGCTCCGGCGGGGGATCAGCCCCAGCATTTT.

A word on this clone: Distinct nucleotide sequences in the sample also encode this CDR3. This chain connects TRBV7-9 to TRBJ2-7; D is ambiguous. V was cut by 1 base and J by 0 bases, with 10 bases left in between. The germline CDR1 and CDR2 sequences are SEHNR and FQNEAQ (reference sequence). The CDR3 loop spans 15 amino acids. The CDR3 bases are TGTGCCAGCAGCTTAGAGACATTCAGCTCCTACGAGCAGTACTTC. Translating it yields CASSLETFSSYEQYF.

The V call is TRBV30, the J call TRBJ2-2, with TRBD1 matching over 8 bases. The trim removed 7 bases at V and 3 bases at J, leaving 10 bases unmatched. This CDR3 has 15 residues. Germline CDR1 GTSNPN, CDR2 SVGIG (reference sequence). Here the CDR3 reads CASTPGTGDTGELFF. The CDR3 region has the DNA TGTGCCTCCACTCCCGGGACAGGCGACACCGGGGAGCTGTTTTTT. The full variable domain, with the rest looked up from reference TRBV30 and TRBJ2-2, is SQTIHQWPATLVQPVGSPLSLECTVEGTSNPNLYWYRQAAGRGLQLLFYSVGIGQISSEVPQNLSASRPQDRQFILSSKKLLLSDSGFYLCASTPGTGDTGELFFGEGSRLTVL.

V and J are TRBV6-2 or TRBV6-3 and TRBJ2-1; D is unclear. Germline V gives CDR1 MNHEY, CDR2 SVGEGT. CDR3 length: 15 amino acids. The V and J ends lost 4 bases and 0 bases respectively, with 10 bases between them. The CDR3 region has the DNA TGTGCCAGCAGTTCCATACCGTTCTCCTACAATGAGCAGTTCTTC. It translates to CASSSIPFSYNEQFF.

This clone was picked up one time. The chain couples TRBV10-3 to TRBJ2-3; 10 bases map to TRBD2. The CDR3 contains 19 residues. The germline V gene encodes CDR1 ENHRY and CDR2 SYGVKD. V was clipped by 10 bases and J by 2 bases; unmatched bases: 21. The CDR3 spells CATTAGMAAGGPNTDTQYF. DNA for the CDR3: TGTGCCACCACTGCGGGAATGGCAGCGGGAGGGCCAAACACAGATACGCAGTATTTT.

The chain carries TRBV4-1 and TRBJ2-1, with unresolved D. CDR1 is MGHRA, CDR2 YSYEKL, per germline. V lost 1 base and J lost 9, with 19 bases in between. The CDR3 length is 16 residues. The CDR3 DNA reads as TGCGCCAGCAGCCAAGTCGACATAGTACAATTCGGTGAGCAGTTCTTC. Its protein is CASSQVDIVQFGEQFF.

The CDR3 DNA reads TGTGCCTGGACGGGGACCATTGTCGGGGATGGGCAGTTCTTC. Residues: CAWTGTIVGDGQFF. The chain recombines TRBV30 with TRBJ2-1; possibly TRBD1 or TRBD2 for D (5 bases each). V was pared by 4 bases and J by 12 bases, with 22 bases between. Germline CDR1 reads GTSNPN; CDR2 reads SVGIG (reference sequence). The CDR3 has 14 amino acids. The variable domain in full, with the rest retrieved from reference TRBV30 and TRBJ2-1, is SQTIHQWPATLVQPVGSPLSLECTVEGTSNPNLYWYRQAAGRGLQLLFYSVGIGQISSEVPQNLSASRPQDRQFILSSKKLLLSDSGFYLCAWTGTIVGDGQFFGPGTRLTVL.

This chain uses TRBV10-2 with TRBJ1-3; tentative D call: TRBD1 (5 bases). The CDR3 covers 13 residues. Trimming took off 7 bases at V and 2 bases at J, with 9 bases between the two ends. In germline, CDR1 is WSHSY, CDR2 SAAADI. CDR3 protein: CASIGRAGNTIYF. The CDR3 nucleotides are TGCGCCAGCATCGGCAGGGCTGGAAACACCATATATTTT.

This clone is a singleton in its sample. The chain uses TRBV12-3 or TRBV12-4 and TRBJ2-3; D gene ambiguous. Trimming removed 6 bases at V and 7 bases at J, with 11 bases between. CDR3 size: 12 residues. In DNA, the CDR3 is TGTGCCAGCAGCTATCCGGAAAATACGCAGTATTTT. This gives the protein CASSYPENTQYF.

The rearrangement joins TRBV19 to TRBJ2-1, with D unresolved. The V gene's germline CDR1 is LNHDA and CDR2 SQIVND (reference sequence). CDR3 length: 13 residues. The V and J ends lost 5 bases and 4 bases respectively, with 9 bases between them. CDR3 loop: CASSRLLYNEQFF. The CDR3 region has the DNA TGTGCCAGTAGTCGGTTGCTTTACAATGAGCAGTTCTTC.

V and J are TRBV5-1 and TRBJ2-7; D gene uncertain. The CDR3 spans 14 residues. Per the germline V gene, CDR1 is SGHRS and CDR2 is YFSETQ. V shed 0 bases and J shed 1 base, with 8 bases lying between them. DNA for the CDR3: TGCGCCAGCAGCTTGGACAGCTATTCCTACGAGCAGTACTTC. This sequence encodes CASSLDSYSYEQYF.

The chain couples TRBV15 to TRBJ1-1; 9 bases fit TRBD1. J was trimmed by 4 bases and V by 3 bases; bases with no gene match: 6. Germline V gives CDR1 LNHNV, CDR2 YYDKDF (reference sequence). The CDR3 length is 15 residues. The CDR3 DNA is TGTGCCACCAGCAGGGACGGGACAGGGTCCACTGAAGCTTTCTTT. Its protein product is CATSRDGTGSTEAFF.

The V gene is TRBV3-1 (or the pseudogene TRBV3-2), the J gene TRBJ2-7; TRBD2 matches 15 bases. The CDR3 contains 18 residues. Germline V CDR1 and CDR2: LGHDT, YNNKEL (reference sequence). The V gene end was trimmed by 2 bases and the J gene end by 3 bases; junction bases not matched to a gene: 8. CDR3 DNA sequence: TGTGCCAGCAGCCAACAACCGGGACTAGCGGGAGGAAACTACGAGCAGTACTTC. It is translated as CASSQQPGLAGGNYEQYF.

This sequence joins TRBV24-1 and TRBJ2-2, with 7 bases lining up with TRBD2. Germline loops: CDR1 KGHDR, CDR2 SFDVKD. The CDR3 consists of 16 residues. The V gene end was trimmed by 0 bases and the J gene end by 1 base; junction bases not matched to a gene: 1. This chain's CDR3 is CATSDLPSGNTGELFF. In DNA, the CDR3 is TGTGCCACCAGTGATTTGCCTAGCGGGAACACCGGGGAGCTGTTTTTT.